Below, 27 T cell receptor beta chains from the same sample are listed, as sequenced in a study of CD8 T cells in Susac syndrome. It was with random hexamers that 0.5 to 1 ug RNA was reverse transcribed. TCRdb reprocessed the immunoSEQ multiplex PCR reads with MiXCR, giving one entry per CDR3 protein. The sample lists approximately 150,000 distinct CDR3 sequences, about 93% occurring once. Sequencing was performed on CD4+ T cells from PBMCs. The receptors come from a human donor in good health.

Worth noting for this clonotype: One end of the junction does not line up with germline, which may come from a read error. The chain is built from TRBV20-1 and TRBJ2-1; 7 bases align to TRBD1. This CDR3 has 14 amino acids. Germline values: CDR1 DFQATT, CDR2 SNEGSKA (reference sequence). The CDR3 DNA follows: TGCAGTGCTACCGGACAGGATTCCTACAATGAGCGGTTCTTC. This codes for CSATGQDSYNERFF.

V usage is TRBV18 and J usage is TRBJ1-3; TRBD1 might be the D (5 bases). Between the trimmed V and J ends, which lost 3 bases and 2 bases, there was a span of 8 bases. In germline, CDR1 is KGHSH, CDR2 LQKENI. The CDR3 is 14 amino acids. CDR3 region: CASSPGETGNTIYF. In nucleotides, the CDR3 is TGTGCCAGCTCACCGGGGGAAACTGGAAACACCATATATTTT. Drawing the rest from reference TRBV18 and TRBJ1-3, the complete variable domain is NAGVMQNPRHLVRRRGQEARLRCSPMKGHSHVYWYRQLPEEGLKFMVYLQKENIIDESGMPKERFSAEFPKEGPSILRIQQVVRGDSAAYFCASSPGETGNTIYFGEGSWLTVV.

CDR3 bases: TGCAGTGCTAGACAGCCCTCTGGAAACACCATATATTTT. Protein product: CSARQPSGNTIYF. The chain links TRBV20-1 to TRBJ1-3; unclear D gene. Trimming pared 2 bases from V and 0 bases from J, leaving 5 bases between. CDR3 length: 13 residues. The germline CDR1 and CDR2 sequences are DFQATT and SNEGSKA (reference sequence).

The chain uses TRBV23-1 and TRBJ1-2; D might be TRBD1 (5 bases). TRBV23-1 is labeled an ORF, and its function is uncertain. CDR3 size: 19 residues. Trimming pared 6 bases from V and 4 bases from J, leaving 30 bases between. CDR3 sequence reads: CASRSSHRTISQDSYGYTF. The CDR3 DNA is TGCGCCAGCAGATCAAGTCACAGGACGATCTCCCAAGACTCCTATGGCTACACCTTC.

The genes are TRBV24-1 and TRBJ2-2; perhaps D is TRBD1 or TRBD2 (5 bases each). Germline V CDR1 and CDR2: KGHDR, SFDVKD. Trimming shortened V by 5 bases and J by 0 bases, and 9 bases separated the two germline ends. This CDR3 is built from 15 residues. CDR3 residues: CATSAGTANTGELFF. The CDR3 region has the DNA TGTGCCACCAGTGCAGGGACGGCGAACACCGGGGAGCTGTTTTTT.

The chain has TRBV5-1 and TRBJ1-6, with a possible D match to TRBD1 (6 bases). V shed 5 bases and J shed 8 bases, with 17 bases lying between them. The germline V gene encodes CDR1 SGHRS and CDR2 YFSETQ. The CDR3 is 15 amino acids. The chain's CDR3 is CASSQGTSGDSPLHF. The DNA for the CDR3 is TGCGCCAGCAGTCAGGGGACCTCGGGGGATTCACCCCTCCACTTT.

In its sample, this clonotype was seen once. DNA of the CDR3: TGTGCCAGCAGTGGGATTGGGGGGCTTAATGAAAAACTGTTTTTT. Protein: CASSGIGGLNEKLFF. The chain carries TRBV2 and TRBJ1-4; maybe TRBD1 (6 bases). Trimming removed 4 bases at V and 4 bases at J, with 13 bases between. The CDR3 extends over 15 amino acids. Germline CDR1 and CDR2: SNHLY and FYNNEI.

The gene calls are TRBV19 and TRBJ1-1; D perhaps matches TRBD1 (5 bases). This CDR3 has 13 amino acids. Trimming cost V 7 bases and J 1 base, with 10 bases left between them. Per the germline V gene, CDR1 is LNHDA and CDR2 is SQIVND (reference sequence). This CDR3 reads CASNPGQNTEAFF. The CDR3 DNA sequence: TGTGCCAGTAATCCCGGACAGAACACTGAAGCTTTCTTT.

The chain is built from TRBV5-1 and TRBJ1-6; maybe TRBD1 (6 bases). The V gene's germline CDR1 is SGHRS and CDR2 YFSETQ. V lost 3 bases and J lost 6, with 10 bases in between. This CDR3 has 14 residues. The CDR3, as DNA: TGCGCCAGCAGCTCTGGACAGACTAATTCACCCCTCCACTTT. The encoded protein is CASSSGQTNSPLHF.

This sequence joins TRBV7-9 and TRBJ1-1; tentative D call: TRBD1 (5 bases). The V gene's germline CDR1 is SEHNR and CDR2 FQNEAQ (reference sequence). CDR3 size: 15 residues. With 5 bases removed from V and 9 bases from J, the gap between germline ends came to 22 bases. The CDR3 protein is CASSLMVTGSGKAFF. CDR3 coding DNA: TGTGCCAGCAGCCTAATGGTCACAGGATCTGGTAAAGCTTTCTTT.

The CDR3 nucleotides read TGTGCCAGCAGTGAGAGGACACGGTTCTTC. Amino acid sequence: CASSERTRFF. The chain employs TRBV2 and TRBJ2-1; tentatively, D is TRBD1 (5 bases). V was clipped by 3 bases and J by 15 bases, with 9 bases between them. CDR1 and CDR2 (germline): SNHLY, FYNNEI. CDR3 length: 10 residues. Using reference TRBV2 and TRBJ2-1 for the parts outside the CDR3, the full variable domain is EPEVTQTPSHQVTQMGQEVILRCVPISNHLYFYWYRQILGQKVEFLVSFYNNEISEKSEIFDDQFSVERPDGSNFTLKIRSTKLEDSAMYFCASSERTRFFGPGTRLTVL.

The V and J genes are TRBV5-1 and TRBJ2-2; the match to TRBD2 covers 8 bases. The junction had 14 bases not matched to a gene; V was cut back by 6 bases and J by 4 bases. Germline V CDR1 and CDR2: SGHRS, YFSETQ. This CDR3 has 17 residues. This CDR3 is CASTPSGGGMLTGELFF. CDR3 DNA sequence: TGCGCCAGCACCCCATCGGGCGGGGGGATGCTCACCGGGGAGCTGTTTTTT.

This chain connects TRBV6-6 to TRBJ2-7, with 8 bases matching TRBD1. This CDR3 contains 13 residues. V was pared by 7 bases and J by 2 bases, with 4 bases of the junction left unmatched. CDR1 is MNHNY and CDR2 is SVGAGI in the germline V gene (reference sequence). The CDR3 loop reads CASKGTGPYEQYF. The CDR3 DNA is TGTGCCAGCAAGGGGACAGGACCCTACGAGCAGTACTTC.

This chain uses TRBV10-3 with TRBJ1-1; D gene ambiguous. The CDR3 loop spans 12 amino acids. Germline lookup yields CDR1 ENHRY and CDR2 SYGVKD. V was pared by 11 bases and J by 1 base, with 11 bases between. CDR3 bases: TGTGCCGTAGAAGGATCGAACACTGAAGCTTTCTTT. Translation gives CAVEGSNTEAFF.

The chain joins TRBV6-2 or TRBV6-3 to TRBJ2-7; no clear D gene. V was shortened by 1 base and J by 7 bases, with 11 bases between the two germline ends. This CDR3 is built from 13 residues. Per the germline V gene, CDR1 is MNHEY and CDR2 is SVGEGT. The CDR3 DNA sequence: TGTGCCAGCAGTTACTGGGCGCTAAGTGAGCAGTACTTC. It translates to CASSYWALSEQYF.

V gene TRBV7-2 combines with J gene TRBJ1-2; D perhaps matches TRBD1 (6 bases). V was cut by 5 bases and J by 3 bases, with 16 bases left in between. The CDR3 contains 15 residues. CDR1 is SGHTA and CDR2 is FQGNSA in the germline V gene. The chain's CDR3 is CASSTYRVAYYGYTF. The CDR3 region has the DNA TGTGCCAGCAGCACGTACAGGGTAGCGTACTATGGCTACACCTTC.

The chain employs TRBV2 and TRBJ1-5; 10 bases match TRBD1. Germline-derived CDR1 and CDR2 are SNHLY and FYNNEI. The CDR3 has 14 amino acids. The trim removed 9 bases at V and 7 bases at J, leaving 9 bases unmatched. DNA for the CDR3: TGTGCCAGTGGATGGACAGGGGGTGACCAGCCCCAGCATTTT. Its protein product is CASGWTGGDQPQHF.

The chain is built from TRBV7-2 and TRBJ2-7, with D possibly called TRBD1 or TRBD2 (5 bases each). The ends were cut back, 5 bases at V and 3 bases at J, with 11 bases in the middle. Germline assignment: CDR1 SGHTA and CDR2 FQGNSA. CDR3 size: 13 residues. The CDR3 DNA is TGTGCCAGCAGCCCGGGACGGTTCTACGAGCAGTACTTC. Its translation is CASSPGRFYEQYF.

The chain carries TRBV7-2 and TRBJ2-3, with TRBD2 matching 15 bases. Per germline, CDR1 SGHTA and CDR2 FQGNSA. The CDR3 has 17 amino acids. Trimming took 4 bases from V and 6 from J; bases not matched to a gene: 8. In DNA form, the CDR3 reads TGTGCCAGCAGCTCTTTCTTAGGACTAGCGGGGGGGGATACGCAGTATTTT. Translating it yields CASSSFLGLAGGDTQYF.

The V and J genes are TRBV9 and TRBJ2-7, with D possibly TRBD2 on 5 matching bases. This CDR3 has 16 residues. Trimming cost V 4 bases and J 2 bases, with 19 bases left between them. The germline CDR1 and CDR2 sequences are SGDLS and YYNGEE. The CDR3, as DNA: TGTGCCAGCAGCCCGACGGCTGGACGGGGTACCTACGAGCAGTACTTC. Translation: CASSPTAGRGTYEQYF.

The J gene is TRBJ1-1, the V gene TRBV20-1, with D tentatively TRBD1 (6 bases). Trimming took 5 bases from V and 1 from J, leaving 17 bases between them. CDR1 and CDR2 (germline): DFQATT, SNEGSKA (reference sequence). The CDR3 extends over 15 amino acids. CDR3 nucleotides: TGCAGTGCTCGAGGCCCACAGACAGGGAACACTGAAGCTTTCTTT. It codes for CSARGPQTGNTEAFF.

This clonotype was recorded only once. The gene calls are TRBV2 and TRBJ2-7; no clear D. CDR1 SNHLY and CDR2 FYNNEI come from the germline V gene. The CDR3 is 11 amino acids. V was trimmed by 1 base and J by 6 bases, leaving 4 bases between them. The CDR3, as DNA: TGTGCCAGCAGTGAAGTTTCCGAGCAGTACTTC. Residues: CASSEVSEQYF.

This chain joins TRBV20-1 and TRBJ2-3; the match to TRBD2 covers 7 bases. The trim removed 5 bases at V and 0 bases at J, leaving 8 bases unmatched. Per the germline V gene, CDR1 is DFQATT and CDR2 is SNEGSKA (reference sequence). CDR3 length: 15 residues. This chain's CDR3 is CSAPRAGASTDTQYF. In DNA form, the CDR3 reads TGCAGTGCTCCGAGGGCGGGAGCCAGCACAGATACGCAGTATTTT.

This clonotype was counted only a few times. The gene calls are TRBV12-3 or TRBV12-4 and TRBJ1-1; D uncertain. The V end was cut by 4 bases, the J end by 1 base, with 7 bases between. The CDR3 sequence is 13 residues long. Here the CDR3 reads CASSSGGNTEAFF. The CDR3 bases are TGTGCCAGCAGTTCGGGTGGGAACACTGAAGCTTTCTTT.

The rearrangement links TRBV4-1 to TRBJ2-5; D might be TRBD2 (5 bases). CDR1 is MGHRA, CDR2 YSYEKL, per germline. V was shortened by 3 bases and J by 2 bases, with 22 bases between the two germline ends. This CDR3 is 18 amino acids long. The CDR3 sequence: CASSHPSPGRGGQETQYF. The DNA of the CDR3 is TGCGCCAGCAGCCACCCCTCCCCCGGACGGGGTGGGCAAGAGACCCAGTACTTC.

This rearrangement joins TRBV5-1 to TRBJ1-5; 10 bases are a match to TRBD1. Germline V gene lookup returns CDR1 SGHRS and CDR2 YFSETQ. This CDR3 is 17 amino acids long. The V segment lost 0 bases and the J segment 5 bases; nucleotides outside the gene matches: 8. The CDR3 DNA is TGCGCCAGCAGCTTGGTGTGTAGGGACAGGGGCTATCAGCCCCAGCATTTT. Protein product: CASSLVCRDRGYQPQHF.

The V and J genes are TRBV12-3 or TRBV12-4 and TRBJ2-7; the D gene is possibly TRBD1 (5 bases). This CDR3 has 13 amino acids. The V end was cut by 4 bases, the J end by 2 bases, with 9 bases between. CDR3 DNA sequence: TGTGCCAGCAGTTCTCAGGGTCCCTACGAGCAGTACTTC. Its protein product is CASSSQGPYEQYF.